The 32 T cell receptor beta chains given below trace back to one sample, sequenced in a study of blood T cells in healthy people across ages. A second PCR of about 7 to 12 cycles used a sample-barcoded 5' primer and a J-beta primer mix. Each CDR3 protein gets one entry after TCRdb re-called the 5' RACE reads with MiXCR. The data contain 540,000 or so distinct CDR3 sequences, around 24% of them seen just once; the ten biggest clones take up 8.7%. The same data also contributed to another study, on T cells of mothers and their children.

Material: blood. The receptor source for this set is a boy aged 5-17 years in good health.

CDR3 sequence reads: CSVEGGTGVEIAIDEQFF. The CDR3 DNA reads TGCAGCGTTGAAGGAGGGACAGGGGTCGAAATTGCTATCGATGAGCAGTTCTTC. The chain combines TRBV29-1 with TRBJ2-1; 10 bases are shared with TRBD1. Germline V gene lookup returns CDR1 SQVTM and CDR2 ANQGSEA. The CDR3 covers 18 residues. Trimming took 1 base from V and 8 from J; bases not matched to a gene: 17.

This clonotype was detected a few times. This chain uses TRBV6-5 with TRBJ2-5; 8 bases map to TRBD1. The CDR3 spans 12 residues. J lost 10 bases, V lost 7 bases, and 8 bases had no gene match. Germline V gene data show CDR1 as MNHEY and CDR2 as SVGAGI. The CDR3 loop is CASTTGGEGQYF. CDR3 in DNA: TGTGCCAGCACCACAGGGGGAGAGGGCCAGTACTTC.

The V call is TRBV6-5, the J call TRBJ2-2; TRBD2 agrees at 9 bases. V trimming: 4 bases; J trimming: 5 bases; junction bases outside the gene matches: 5. CDR1 is MNHEY, CDR2 SVGAGI, per germline. The CDR3 runs to 15 residues. In DNA, the CDR3 is TGTGCCAGCAGTTTAGCGGGAGTTAGGACCGGGGAGCTGTTTTTT. Translating it yields CASSLAGVRTGELFF.

The CDR3 sequence: CASRPQGTNTGELFF. The CDR3 DNA follows: TGTGCCAGCAGACCACAGGGTACGAACACCGGGGAGCTGTTTTTT. The J gene is TRBJ2-2, the V gene TRBV28, with D possibly matching TRBD1 (6 bases). CDR1 and CDR2 from the germline V gene are MDHEN and SYDVKM. The V and J ends lost 6 bases and 0 bases respectively, with 11 bases between them. The CDR3 is 15 residues long.

The chain combines TRBV29-1 with TRBJ2-7; tentative D call: TRBD1 (5 bases). The length of the CDR3 is 12 residues. The V end was cut by 6 bases, the J end by 3 bases, with 12 bases between. Germline V gene sequence: CDR1 SQVTM, CDR2 ANQGSEA. CDR3 in DNA: TGCAGCGTGGTCAGGGATAACTACGAGCAGTACTTC. It translates to CSVVRDNYEQYF.

This clonotype has more than one count but fewer than ten. V gene TRBV7-8 combines with J gene TRBJ2-1; no firm D call. Trimming took off 1 base at V and 2 bases at J, with 6 bases between the two ends. The CDR3 has 14 amino acids. The germline V gene encodes CDR1 SGHVS and CDR2 FQNEAQ. As DNA, the CDR3 is TGTGCCAGCAGCTTAGTTGGGACCTACAATGAGCAGTTCTTC. Protein sequence: CASSLVGTYNEQFF.

In this sample, this clonotype turned up a few times. The chain employs TRBV10-3 and TRBJ2-7; either TRBD1 or TRBD2 may fit D (6 bases each). The CDR3 totals 16 residues. V was cut by 7 bases and J by 0 bases, with 19 bases left in between. Germline V lookup: CDR1 ENHRY, CDR2 SYGVKD. The chain's CDR3 is CAITKDSFGSSYEQYF. CDR3 coding DNA: TGTGCCATCACCAAGGACAGTTTCGGGAGCTCCTACGAGCAGTACTTC.

This clonotype appeared a few times. The chain combines TRBV30 with TRBJ2-7, with a possible D match to TRBD1 (7 bases). Trimming shortened V by 3 bases and J by 4 bases, and 16 bases separated the two germline ends. This CDR3 comprises 14 residues. Per the germline V gene, CDR1 is GTSNPN and CDR2 is SVGIG (reference sequence). CDR3 sequence (DNA): TGTGCCTGGAGCGCGGGACCACAGGGGTACGAGCAGTACTTC. It translates to CAWSAGPQGYEQYF.

This clonotype was detected a few times. The chain employs TRBV11-2 and TRBJ2-7; D unclear. TRBJ2-1 explains the end of the DNA better; the J call may be wrong. CDR1 is SGHAT, CDR2 FQNNGV, per germline. The CDR3 length is 15 residues. The DNA of the CDR3 is TGTGCCAGCAGCTTAGCTGACTCGTGGGATTATGAGCAGTTCTTC. It is translated as CASSLADSWDYEQFF.

This clonotype was observed a few times. The genes are TRBV7-9 and TRBJ1-1, with 8 positions matching TRBD1. CDR3 length equals 15 residues. V gave up 1 base and J gave up 1 base; unmatched junction bases: 2. Germline values: CDR1 SEHNR, CDR2 FQNEAQ (reference sequence). Here the CDR3 reads CASSLVGTGNTEAFF. The CDR3, as DNA: TGTGCCAGCAGCTTAGTGGGGACAGGGAACACTGAAGCTTTCTTT.

The chain employs TRBV30 and TRBJ2-1; D possibly corresponds to TRBD1 (6 bases). Germline V gives CDR1 GTSNPN, CDR2 SVGIG (reference sequence). The V and J ends lost 3 bases and 6 bases respectively, with 15 bases between them. The CDR3 contains 14 residues. The CDR3 spells CAWSYLTGSNEQFF. DNA for the CDR3: TGTGCCTGGAGCTACCTGACAGGCTCCAATGAGCAGTTCTTC.

This sequence joins TRBV2 and TRBJ2-7, with D possibly TRBD1 on 5 matching bases. CDR1 SNHLY and CDR2 FYNNEI come from the germline V gene. The CDR3 loop spans 14 amino acids. The V gene lost 6 bases and the J gene lost 4 bases, with 16 bases spanning the gap. The CDR3 coding sequence is TGTGCCAGCAGCTGGACAAGCTCAAGGTACGAGCAGTACTTC. Amino acid sequence: CASSWTSSRYEQYF.

The V gene is TRBV4-2, the J gene TRBJ1-2, with 11 bases identical to TRBD1. V shed 0 bases and J 3 bases; nucleotides not matched to a gene: 3. This CDR3 is built from 16 residues. Germline V lookup: CDR1 LGHNA, CDR2 YNFKEQ. The CDR3: CASSQDLGQGDYGYTF. In DNA form, the CDR3 reads TGTGCCAGCAGCCAAGATTTGGGACAGGGGGACTATGGCTACACCTTC.

The chain uses TRBV6-5 and TRBJ2-7; D ambiguous. This CDR3 region has 14 residues. Germline V gives CDR1 MNHEY, CDR2 SVGAGI. V was cut by 7 bases and J by 1 base, with 14 bases left in between. The CDR3: CASKVERNSYEQYF. The CDR3 DNA is TGTGCCAGCAAGGTAGAAAGGAATTCCTACGAGCAGTACTTC.

The CDR3 protein is CASSESGSGIYNEQFF. CDR3 nucleotides: TGTGCCAGCAGTGAAAGCGGGAGCGGGATATACAATGAGCAGTTCTTC. J is TRBJ2-5 and V is TRBV2; 8 bases fit TRBD2. The end of the DNA is better explained by TRBJ2-1, so the J call may be wrong. Germline values: CDR1 SNHLY, CDR2 FYNNEI. This CDR3 comprises 16 residues.

Worth noting for this clonotype: A junction boundary mismatches the germline segment, possibly from a read error. The chain carries TRBV28 and TRBJ2-7; 12 bases map to TRBD1. The CDR3 runs to 15 residues. The germline CDR1 and CDR2 sequences are MDHEN and SYDVKM. CDR3 coding DNA: TGTGCCAGCAGTTTACCGGGACAGGGGGCCTACGAGCAGCACTTC. It codes for CASSLPGQGAYEQHF.

This clonotype was counted only a few times. The chain recombines TRBV20-1 with TRBJ1-6, with TRBD1 as a possible D gene (5 bases). V was pared by 7 bases and J by 4 bases, with 11 bases between. This CDR3 region has 13 residues. CDR1 is DFQATT, CDR2 SNEGSKA, per germline (reference sequence). For the CDR3, the DNA is TGCAGTGTAATGGGGGAGTATAATTCACCCCTCCACTTT. Protein sequence: CSVMGEYNSPLHF.

This rearrangement joins TRBV7-8 to TRBJ2-7; weak D call: TRBD2 (5 bases). The CDR3 extends over 12 amino acids. Between the trimmed V and J ends, which lost 0 bases and 6 bases, there was a span of 6 bases. The germline CDR1 and CDR2 sequences are SGHVS and FQNEAQ. In nucleotides, the CDR3 is TGTGCCAGCAGCTTAGCCGAGGGCGAGCAGTACTTC. Translating it yields CASSLAEGEQYF. Full variable domain (missing parts from reference TRBV7-8 and TRBJ2-7): GAGVSQSPRYKVAKRGQDVALRCDPISGHVSLFWYQQALGQGPEFLTYFQNEAQLDKSGLPSDRFFAERPEGSVSTLKIQRTQQEDSAVYLCASSLAEGEQYFGPGTRLTVT.

The rearrangement uses TRBV4-3 and TRBJ2-6; a weak D match, TRBD2 (5 bases). Germline loops: CDR1 LGHNA, CDR2 YSLEER. This CDR3 has 18 amino acids. V lost 0 bases and J 1 base, leaving 13 bases between the germline ends. The CDR3 loop reads CASSQDGGSASGANVLTF. The CDR3 bases are TGCGCCAGCAGCCAAGATGGAGGTTCAGCTTCTGGGGCCAACGTCCTGACTTTC.

This clonotype was seen more than once but under ten times. The CDR3 DNA sequence: TGCGCCAGCAGCCATCAGGGGGCGATAGGTGAAAAACTGTTTTTT. Its protein is CASSHQGAIGEKLFF. The chain couples TRBV4-3 to TRBJ1-4; TRBD1 aligns across 8 bases. With 3 bases clipped from V and 7 bases from J, the junction kept 7 bases outside the gene matches. This CDR3 region has 15 residues. Germline V gene lookup returns CDR1 LGHNA and CDR2 YSLEER.

Remarks on this clonotype: No DNA is shown, since the ends of the CDR3 on it are uncertain; the CDR3 is the one TCRdb lists. The chain employs TRBV20-1 and TRBJ2-5; the table's D call, TRBD1, was not checked against the DNA. The germline V gene encodes CDR1 DFQATT and CDR2 SNEGSKA (reference sequence). 15 amino acids form the CDR3, both terminal residues included. This CDR3 is CSARVGRGAYNEQSF.

This clonotype showed up just a few times. An end of the junction does not agree with germline; a read error may underlie this. The J gene is TRBJ1-2, the V gene TRBV12-3 or TRBV12-4; D might be TRBD1 (6 bases). The CDR3 is 14 residues long. The chain's CDR3 is CAGSEIGGRNGYTF. The DNA of the CDR3 is TGTGCCGGCAGTGAAATTGGGGGGCGGAATGGCTACACCTTC.

The chain couples TRBV20-1 to TRBJ2-7; 10 bases match TRBD2. The germline CDR1 and CDR2 sequences are DFQATT and SNEGSKA (reference sequence). CDR3 length: 15 residues. The ends lost 1 base at V and 3 bases at J; junction bases unmatched: 6. The CDR3 sequence is CSARVATSGLYEQYF. In DNA, the CDR3 is TGCAGTGCTAGAGTGGCGACTAGCGGGCTCTACGAGCAGTACTTC.

This sequence joins TRBV6-4 and TRBJ1-1; 9 bases match TRBD1. V trimming: 7 bases; J trimming: 2 bases; junction bases outside the gene matches: 5. Germline V gives CDR1 MRHNA, CDR2 SNTAGT. The CDR3 is 14 residues long. This CDR3 reads CASKRQGGNTEAFF. The CDR3 bases are TGTGCCAGCAAAAGACAGGGGGGAAACACTGAAGCTTTCTTT.

V is TRBV24-1 and J is TRBJ2-3, with 7 bases fitting TRBD2. Germline V lookup: CDR1 KGHDR, CDR2 SFDVKD. The CDR3 contains 16 residues. Trimming cost V 3 bases and J 4 bases; bases outside gene matches: 9. The CDR3 sequence: CATSDLSGGGPDTQYF. CDR3 DNA: TGTGCCACCAGTGATCTTTCGGGGGGAGGACCAGATACGCAGTATTTT.

For this clonotype: An end of the junction does not agree with germline; a read error may underlie this. V gene TRBV20-1 combines with J gene TRBJ1-6, with 8 positions matching TRBD1. Germline loops: CDR1 DFQATT, CDR2 SNEGSKA (reference sequence). The CDR3 length is 12 residues. The CDR3 loop reads CSARQGITPLHF. The CDR3 DNA follows: TGCAGCGCTAGACAGGGGATTACACCCCTCCACTTT.

The rearrangement uses TRBV7-2 and TRBJ2-5; a weak D match, TRBD1 (6 bases). V lost 1 base, J lost 2 bases, and 11 bases lay in between. Germline-derived CDR1 and CDR2 are SGHTA and FQGNSA. The CDR3 totals 15 residues. For the CDR3, the DNA is TGTGCCAGCAGCTTAGGAGCAGGGGCACAAGAGACCCAGTACTTC. As protein: CASSLGAGAQETQYF.

This clonotype was seen a few times. This chain connects TRBV28 to TRBJ1-5; 7 nucleotides match TRBD1. Germline CDR1 and CDR2: MDHEN and SYDVKM. V trimming: 2 bases; J trimming: 7 bases; junction bases outside the gene matches: 8. This CDR3 spans 15 amino acids. CDR3 residues: CASSLTQGFGQPQHF. CDR3 coding DNA: TGTGCCAGCAGTTTAACACAGGGGTTCGGACAGCCCCAGCATTTT.

In this sample, this clonotype turned up a few times. The chain links TRBV20-1 to TRBJ2-5; possible D gene TRBD2, 6 bases. There are 15 residues in the CDR3. Looked up from germline, CDR1 is DFQATT and CDR2 is SNEGSKA (reference sequence). The ends were cut back, 0 bases at V and 5 bases at J, with 16 bases in the middle. The CDR3 protein is CSARDPTSIRETQYF. DNA of the CDR3: TGCAGTGCTAGAGATCCCACTAGCATTCGGGAGACCCAGTACTTC.

This clonotype was found a few times. V gene TRBV5-1 combines with J gene TRBJ1-4; D possibly corresponds to TRBD1 (6 bases). V was shortened by 1 base and J by 8 bases, with 15 bases between the two germline ends. The CDR3 covers 15 residues. Per germline, CDR1 SGHRS and CDR2 YFSETQ. CDR3 protein: CASSLNRGADEKLFF. The CDR3 DNA reads TGCGCCAGCAGCTTGAATCGGGGGGCGGACGAAAAACTGTTTTTT.

The rearrangement joins TRBV2 to TRBJ2-1; a weak D match, TRBD2 (6 bases). CDR1 is SNHLY and CDR2 is FYNNEI in the germline V gene. The CDR3 runs to 15 residues. The V end was cut by 4 bases, the J end by 0 bases, with 10 bases between. The CDR3 coding sequence is TGTGCCAGCAGTGGCGGGATTAGCTCCTACAATGAGCAGTTCTTC. Protein product: CASSGGISSYNEQFF.

The CDR3 region is CSARFPETQYF. Here the CDR3 DNA reads TGCAGTGCTAGGTTTCCGGAGACCCAGTACTTC. The chain employs TRBV20-1 and TRBJ2-5; D unresolved. The ends were cut back, 3 bases at V and 5 bases at J, with 7 bases in the middle. This CDR3 has 11 amino acids. Per germline, CDR1 DFQATT and CDR2 SNEGSKA (reference sequence).